The 21 T cell receptor beta chains below all came from one sample that was sequenced in a study of early T cells in non-severe SARS-CoV-2 infection. TCRdb redid the calling of the 5' RACE reads with MiXCR, one entry per CDR3 protein. There are 90,000 to 120,000 distinct CDR3 sequences in the sample; over 8.5% occur only once, and about 8.1% lies in the top ten. Sequenced: whole blood. The receptors were gathered from an adult who was a healthcare worker with PCR-confirmed SARS-CoV-2 infection or an uninfected control (not recorded which).

This chain joins TRBV11-1 and TRBJ2-7; either TRBD1 or TRBD2 may supply D (5 bases each). The CDR3 contains 14 residues. Germline V gene data show CDR1 as SGHAT and CDR2 as FQDESV (reference sequence). The ends were cut back, 5 bases at V and 2 bases at J, with 13 bases in the middle. Here the CDR3 reads CASSRDREAYEQYF. CDR3 bases: TGTGCCAGCAGCCGGGACCGTGAAGCCTACGAGCAGTACTTC.

This rearrangement joins TRBV7-8 to TRBJ2-1, with a possible D match to TRBD1 (6 bases). This CDR3 comprises 14 residues. V was clipped by 2 bases and J by 15 bases, with 20 bases between them. Germline values: CDR1 SGHVS, CDR2 FQNEAQ. The CDR3 DNA follows: TGTGCCAGCAGCTTATCGGAAACAGGGTTCAGAAGGTTCTTC. It is translated as CASSLSETGFRRFF.

The table lists this clonotype with a few counts. The rearrangement uses TRBV5-6 and TRBJ2-7, with a tentative D call TRBD1 (6 bases). This CDR3 contains 13 residues. Trimming cost V 5 bases and J 6 bases, with 15 bases left between them. From germline, CDR1 is SGHDT and CDR2 YYEEEE. CDR3 sequence (DNA): TGTGCCAGCAGAAAGACAGGTGGGGTCGAGCAGTACTTC. It yields the protein CASRKTGGVEQYF.

This rearrangement joins TRBV28 to TRBJ1-5, with D tentatively TRBD1 (6 bases). V lost 7 bases to trimming and J lost 6 bases, with 13 bases between them. The germline gives CDR1 MDHEN, CDR2 SYDVKM. The CDR3 runs to 13 residues. The DNA of the CDR3 is TGTGCCAGCATCGATTCCAGGGGTCAGCCCCAGCATTTT. This encodes CASIDSRGQPQHF. The full variable domain, in which reference TRBV28 and TRBJ1-5 provide the parts outside the CDR3, is DVKVTQSSRYLVKRTGEKVFLECVQDMDHENMFWYRQDPGLGLRLIYFSYDVKMKEKGDIPEGYSVSREKKERFSLILESASTNQTSMYLCASIDSRGQPQHFGDGTRLSIL.

This clonotype was seen ten or more times. The rearrangement joins TRBV3-1 to TRBJ2-3; TRBD2 matches at 12 bases. CDR3 length: 15 residues. Germline V lookup: CDR1 LGHDT, CDR2 YNNKEL (reference sequence). V was clipped by 4 bases and J by 3 bases; unmatched bases: 2. The CDR3 sequence is CASSRTSGETDTQYF. Here the CDR3 DNA reads TGTGCCAGCAGCCGGACTAGCGGGGAAACAGATACGCAGTATTTT.

This clonotype appeared many times. The chain carries TRBV2 and TRBJ2-2; a weak D match, TRBD1 (5 bases). The germline CDR1 and CDR2 sequences are SNHLY and FYNNEI. This CDR3 has 14 residues. V was pared by 7 bases and J by 4 bases, with 13 bases between. CDR3 sequence reads: CASKSRVSTGELFF. The DNA of the CDR3 is TGTGCCAGCAAGTCCAGGGTTAGCACCGGGGAGCTGTTTTTT.

This clonotype was seen repeatedly, ten times or more. The chain links TRBV6-2 or TRBV6-3 to TRBJ2-1, with a weak D call TRBD2 (6 bases). Looked up from germline, CDR1 is MNHEY and CDR2 is SVGEGT. The CDR3 sequence is 16 residues long. The ends were cut back, 5 bases at V and 6 bases at J, with 20 bases in the middle. The CDR3 here is CASSLDGTLFTNEQFF. The CDR3 DNA is TGTGCCAGCAGTCTCGACGGGACTCTCTTTACCAATGAGCAGTTCTTC.

This clonotype was found many times. The chain employs TRBV20-1 and TRBJ2-7, with D uncertain. The CDR3 consists of 12 residues. In germline, CDR1 is DFQATT, CDR2 SNEGSKA (reference sequence). V lost 7 bases and J 2 bases, leaving 12 bases between the germline ends. As DNA, the CDR3 is TGCAGTGTTCGGCGCCGTCCCTACGAGCAGTACTTC. Protein: CSVRRRPYEQYF.

The chain links TRBV12-3 or TRBV12-4 to TRBJ2-7; 9 bases are shared with TRBD1. Unmatched junction bases numbered 9, after V lost 3 bases and J lost 3 bases. The CDR3 loop spans 16 amino acids. CDR3 amino acids: CASSFEIGTGHYEQYF. The CDR3 nucleotides read TGTGCCAGCAGTTTTGAGATCGGGACAGGGCACTACGAGCAGTACTTC.

This clonotype was seen many times. CDR3 sequence: CASSIDPGQETQYF. CDR3 DNA sequence: TGTGCCAGTAGTATAGATCCAGGGCAAGAGACCCAGTACTTC. The chain recombines TRBV19 with TRBJ2-5; TRBD1 might be the D (5 bases). V was clipped by 0 bases and J by 2 bases, with 7 bases between them. CDR3 length: 14 amino acids. Germline-derived CDR1 and CDR2 are LNHDA and SQIVND (reference sequence).

This clonotype was picked up many times. This sequence joins TRBV6-1 and TRBJ1-5; tentatively, D is TRBD1 (5 bases). The V end lost 7 bases, the J end lost 0 bases, and 10 bases lay between the germline ends. The CDR3 totals 14 residues. The germline gives CDR1 MNHNS, CDR2 SASEGT. The CDR3 sequence: CASIPGTSNQPQHF. DNA of the CDR3: TGTGCCAGCATCCCCGGGACTAGCAATCAGCCCCAGCATTTT.

The V gene is TRBV5-4, the J gene TRBJ1-2, with 7 positions matching TRBD1. The CDR3 runs 13 residues. Germline V lookup: CDR1 SGHNT, CDR2 YYREEE (reference sequence). Germline trimming cut 6 bases from V and 7 bases from J; bases unmatched to any gene: 9. CDR3 nucleotides: TGTGCCAGCACCCCACAGGGGTCGTCTGGCTACACCTTC. This sequence encodes CASTPQGSSGYTF.

The chain recombines TRBV29-1 with TRBJ2-7; 7 bases align to TRBD2. The CDR3 contains 13 residues. Germline V lookup: CDR1 SQVTM, CDR2 ANQGSEA. Losses at the gene ends were 7 bases for V and 6 bases for J; bases not matched to a gene: 12. CDR3 coding DNA: TGCAGCGCGGGTATGGGACTAAGGGGCGAGCAGTACTTC. It encodes CSAGMGLRGEQYF.

This clonotype has a count of ten or more. This chain links TRBV7-2 with TRBJ2-3; D unclear. V lost 0 bases and J lost 4, with 2 bases in between. This CDR3 has 12 amino acids. The V gene's germline CDR1 is SGHTA and CDR2 FQGNSA. CDR3 residues: CASSLAPDTQYF. Here the CDR3 DNA reads TGTGCCAGCAGCTTAGCCCCAGATACGCAGTATTTT.

The V call is TRBV7-9, the J call TRBJ2-3, with 8 bases fitting TRBD2. The germline CDR1 and CDR2 sequences are SEHNR and FQNEAQ (reference sequence). After removal of 7 bases from V and 0 bases from J, the junction contained 12 bases not matched to a gene. The CDR3 is 17 amino acids. CDR3 nucleotides: TGTGCCAGCAACACACCCCGGGTAGCGGGGAGCACAGATACGCAGTATTTT. Translated, it gives CASNTPRVAGSTDTQYF.

This clonotype was observed a handful of times. This chain connects TRBV7-9 to TRBJ2-1, with 7 bases that match TRBD2. Per the germline V gene, CDR1 is SEHNR and CDR2 is FQNEAQ (reference sequence). Trimming removed 5 bases from V and 2 bases from J; junction bases left unmatched: 12. CDR3 size: 17 residues. CDR3 amino acids: CASSPGGAGFAYNEQFF. The CDR3 region has the DNA TGTGCCAGCAGCCCCGGGGGAGCGGGATTTGCCTACAATGAGCAGTTCTTC.

This clonotype showed up many times. The chain couples TRBV3-1 to TRBJ2-1; D uncertain. Germline CDR1 reads LGHDT; CDR2 reads YNNKEL (reference sequence). The germline V and J ends were trimmed by 5 bases and 13 bases, with 12 bases remaining between them. The CDR3 has 11 amino acids. The CDR3 nucleotides read TGTGCCAGCAGCTCATCGGCTCTACAGTTCTTC. This codes for CASSSSALQFF.

This chain connects TRBV14 to TRBJ2-5; 7 bases are a match to TRBD2. The germline CDR1 and CDR2 sequences are SGHDN and FVKESK. This CDR3 comprises 14 residues. The junction had 8 bases not matched to a gene; V was cut back by 5 bases and J by 5 bases. The chain's CDR3 is CASSSASGTETQYF. Written as DNA, the CDR3 is TGTGCCAGCAGCTCGGCTAGCGGTACGGAGACCCAGTACTTC.

The rearrangement uses TRBV11-3 and TRBJ2-1; D could derive from TRBD1 or TRBD2 (5 bases each). This CDR3 contains 13 residues. The germline gives CDR1 SGHNT, CDR2 YENEEA. The germline V and J ends were trimmed by 5 bases and 7 bases, with 12 bases remaining between them. The CDR3 protein is CASSLHEGNEQFF. CDR3 DNA: TGTGCCAGCAGCCTCCATGAGGGGAATGAGCAGTTCTTC. Full variable domain (missing parts from reference TRBV11-3 and TRBJ2-1): EAGVVQSPRYKIIEKKQPVAFWCNPISGHNTLYWYLQNLGQGPELLIRYENEEAVDDSQLPKDRFSAERLKGVDSTLKIQPAELGDSAVYLCASSLHEGNEQFFGPGTRLTVL.

This clonotype was recorded many times. The chain recombines TRBV6-6 with TRBJ1-4, with TRBD1 identical over 7 bases. The CDR3 is 14 residues long. The junction had 4 bases not matched to a gene; V was cut back by 2 bases and J by 7 bases. Germline CDR1 is MNHNY and CDR2 is SVGAGI (reference sequence). The CDR3 DNA follows: TGTGCCAGCAGTTACGCTCAGGGGGGTGAAAAACTGTTTTTT. This translates into CASSYAQGGEKLFF.

Sample share makes this clonotype medium-sized. This CDR3 reads CASSWNSGRGDEQFF. The CDR3 DNA reads as TGTGCCAGCAGCTGGAATAGCGGGAGGGGCGATGAGCAGTTCTTC. V is TRBV5-4 and J is TRBJ2-1; 11 bases fit TRBD2. The CDR3 loop spans 15 amino acids. V lost 3 bases, J lost 8 bases, and 7 bases stayed unmatched. Germline assignment: CDR1 SGHNT and CDR2 YYREEE (reference sequence).